This is a list of T cell receptor beta chains from one sample in a study of blood T cell repertoires in COVID-19. Method: immunoSEQ multiplex PCR; TCRdb's copy keeps in-frame clones and lacks some. Among fewer than 150,000 clones listed, around 85% were seen once. What was sequenced was peripheral blood. Receptors originate from a man aged 45-65 years with acute or convalescent COVID-19. CDR3s include the opening cysteine and the closing phenylalanine or tryptophan.

TRBJ1-6 | TRBV19 | CASSRLSPGQGWSGNSPLHF
TRBJ2-7 | TRBV28 | CASSPVGQLYEQYF
TRBJ2-5 | TRBV5-5 | CASSLGLINSYQETQYF
TRBJ1-2 | TRBV5-6 | CASSLRWVQGSHGYTF
TRBJ2-7 | TRBV11-2 | CASSLDTGAGEQYF
TRBJ1-1 | TRBV30 | CACLLKTGNTEAFF
TRBJ2-1 | TRBV7-9 | CASSPRGGGRGNEQFF
TRBJ2-7 | TRBV28 | CASSPPGTGAEQYF
TRBJ2-7 | TRBV13 | CASSIRDSKYEQYF
TRBJ1-1 | TRBV27 | CASSLSGSTEAFF
TRBJ1-2 | TRBV24-1 | CATSPRDRRYGYTF
TRBJ2-3 | TRBV5-1 | CASSLVGGTGDTQYF
TRBJ2-3 | TRBV11-2 | CASSLNTGGDQAFVTQYF
TRBJ1-1 | TRBV4-1 | CASSLRGGNTEAFF
TRBJ1-5 | TRBV12-5 | CASGFGYRGDNQPQHF
TRBJ1-4 | TRBV7-2 | CASSSGGFWAEKLFF
TRBJ1-2 | TRBV7-2 | CASSSGQGEVYGYTF
TRBJ1-2 | TRBV9 | CASSVSLRQGIDYGYTF
TRBJ2-2 | TRBV6-5 | CASKPGHANTGELFF
TRBJ2-1 | TRBV5-1 | CASSLGGSDEQFF
TRBJ1-2 | TRBV7-6 | CASSHPAGPPF
TRBJ1-1 | TRBV18 | CASSPGTANTEAFF
TRBJ1-2 | TRBV2 | CASSRQGAGNYGYTF
TRBJ1-2 | TRBV9 | CASSVGNPTVYGYTF
TRBJ2-5 | TRBV24-1 | CATSDLGTGVLQETQYF
TRBJ2-1 | TRBV4-1 | CASSQGRLAGRNEQFF